What follows describes a single TCR beta chain. In germline, CDR1 is SNHLY, CDR2 FYNNEI. The CDR3 contains 16 residues. The germline V and J ends were trimmed by 8 bases and 4 bases, with 22 bases remaining between them. The data stem from a study of blood T cell repertoires in COVID-19. Methods used by the authors: From reference gene primer amplification, estimates of nucleated cell counts were derived. The protocol was immunoSEQ multiplex PCR, while the TCRdb copy is restricted to in-frame clones and leaves out a portion. That table supplies the V and J calls and clone size; D and trimming were determined from the DNA. The sample yields about 270,000 clones, more than 75% seen once.

Sequencing was done on a sample of PBMCs or T cells enriched from blood (not recorded which). This clonotype was sampled from a man younger than 30 who had recovered from COVID-19. J is TRBJ2-3 and V is TRBV2; perhaps TRBD2 as D (6 bases). The DNA of the CDR3 is TGTGCCAGCGAACGTGACGCGGGGTCTTTCGCAGATACGCAGTATTTT. Residues: CASERDAGSFADTQYF.